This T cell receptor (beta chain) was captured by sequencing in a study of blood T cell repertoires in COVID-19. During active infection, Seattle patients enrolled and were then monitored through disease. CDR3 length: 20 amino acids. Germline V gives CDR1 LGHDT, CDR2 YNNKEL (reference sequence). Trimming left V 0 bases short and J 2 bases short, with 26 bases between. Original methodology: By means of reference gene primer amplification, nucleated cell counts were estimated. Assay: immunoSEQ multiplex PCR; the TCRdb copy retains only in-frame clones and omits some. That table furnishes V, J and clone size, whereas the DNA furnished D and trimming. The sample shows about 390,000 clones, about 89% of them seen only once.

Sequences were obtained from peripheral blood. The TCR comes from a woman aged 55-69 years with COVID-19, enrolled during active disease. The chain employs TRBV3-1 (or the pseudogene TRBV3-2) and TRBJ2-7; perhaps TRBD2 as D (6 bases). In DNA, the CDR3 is TGTGCCAGCAGCCAAGAGATCCTATTAAGGAGGGGATACCGACCCTACGAGCAGTACTTC. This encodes CASSQEILLRRGYRPYEQYF.